The next 24 T cell receptor beta chains were all read from a single sample in a study of blood T cell repertoires in COVID-19. Sequencing used immunoSEQ multiplex PCR; TCRdb keeps in-frame clones, though not all of them. The sample has about 140,000 clones, around 83% seen once. The sequencing input was peripheral blood. The receptors come from a woman aged 60 to 75 with acute or convalescent COVID-19.

This chain uses TRBV6-2 or TRBV6-3 with TRBJ2-7, with D maybe TRBD1 (6 bases). Germline CDR1 and CDR2: MNHEY and SVGEGT. The CDR3 is made up of 13 amino acids. V shed 6 bases and J shed 2 bases, with 11 bases lying between them. CDR3 amino acids: CASSLWTAYEQYF. The CDR3 nucleotides read TGTGCCAGCAGCTTATGGACAGCCTACGAGCAGTACTTC.

This clone has only a few counts. V gene TRBV19 combines with J gene TRBJ1-5, with 7 bases matching TRBD1. CDR1 and CDR2 from the germline V gene are LNHDA and SQIVND (reference sequence). The length of the CDR3 is 17 residues. The V gene end was trimmed by 0 bases and the J gene end by 5 bases; junction bases not matched to a gene: 10. This CDR3 is CASSIDGGTVFYQPQHF. The CDR3 DNA reads as TGTGCCAGTAGTATAGATGGCGGGACAGTCTTCTATCAGCCCCAGCATTTT. The complete variable domain, with remaining parts taken from reference TRBV19 and TRBJ1-5, reads DGGITQSPKYLFRKEGQNVTLSCEQNLNHDAMYWYRQDPGQGLRLIYYSQIVNDFQKGDIAEGYSVSREKKESFPLTVTSAQKNPTAFYLCASSIDGGTVFYQPQHFGDGTRLSIL.

The chain couples TRBV18 to TRBJ2-5; D might be TRBD2 (6 bases). V was cut by 2 bases and J by 4 bases, with 14 bases left in between. Germline V gives CDR1 KGHSH, CDR2 LQKENI. The CDR3 is made up of 15 amino acids. The CDR3 nucleotides are TGTGCCAGCTCACCAGAGACTAGTGCAAGAGAGACCCAGTACTTC. This encodes CASSPETSARETQYF. Full variable domain (rest looked up from reference TRBV18 and TRBJ2-5): NAGVMQNPRHLVRRRGQEARLRCSPMKGHSHVYWYRQLPEEGLKFMVYLQKENIIDESGMPKERFSAEFPKEGPSILRIQQVVRGDSAAYFCASSPETSARETQYFGPGTRLLVL.

The chain uses TRBV11-2 and TRBJ2-2; 8 bases match TRBD1. Per the germline V gene, CDR1 is SGHAT and CDR2 is FQNNGV. CDR3 length: 15 amino acids. V was clipped by 3 bases and J by 8 bases; unmatched bases: 8. This chain's CDR3 is CASSLQGARRGELFF. The DNA of the CDR3 is TGTGCCAGCAGCTTGCAGGGGGCCCGGCGTGGGGAGCTGTTTTTT.

The rearrangement joins TRBV19 to TRBJ2-4, with TRBD1 identical over 7 bases. The V segment lost 7 bases and the J segment 4 bases; nucleotides outside the gene matches: 7. This CDR3 spans 14 amino acids. Germline-derived CDR1 and CDR2 are LNHDA and SQIVND (reference sequence). The CDR3 DNA sequence: TGTGCCAGTATGTCCCCGGGACAGAAAAACATTCAGTACTTC. Its translation: CASMSPGQKNIQYF.

The chain is built from TRBV7-8 and TRBJ1-1, with 7 bases identical to TRBD1. The V gene end was trimmed by 4 bases and the J gene end by 7 bases; junction bases not matched to a gene: 9. Germline CDR1 reads SGHVS; CDR2 reads FQNEAQ. The CDR3 sequence is 14 residues long. DNA of the CDR3: TGTGCCAGCAGCTCCGACAGGGCAATAGTTGAAGCTTTCTTT. Translated: CASSSDRAIVEAFF.

The V and J genes are TRBV20-1 and TRBJ2-7; 7 nucleotides match TRBD1. CDR3 length: 17 amino acids. Germline V gene data show CDR1 as DFQATT and CDR2 as SNEGSKA (reference sequence). The J segment lost 0 bases and the V segment lost 3 bases, leaving 14 bases of the junction unmatched. Written as DNA, the CDR3 is TGCAGTGCTAGTGGAAGGTTGTGGGGACAGCTCTCCTACGAGCAGTACTTC. Translating it yields CSASGRLWGQLSYEQYF.

The chain uses TRBV7-9 and TRBJ2-7, with TRBD1 as a possible D gene (5 bases). V lost 5 bases and J lost 4, with 9 bases in between. From germline, CDR1 is SEHNR and CDR2 FQNEAQ (reference sequence). The CDR3 sequence is 12 residues long. The CDR3 sequence is CASSEGVYEQYF. The CDR3 DNA sequence: TGTGCCAGCAGCGAAGGGGTGTACGAGCAGTACTTC.

This rearrangement joins TRBV6-6 to TRBJ2-5; 8 bases fit TRBD2. J lost 1 base, V lost 2 bases, and 6 bases had no gene match. Germline V gene data show CDR1 as MNHNY and CDR2 as SVGAGI (reference sequence). This CDR3 comprises 16 residues. The CDR3 DNA follows: TGTGCCAGCAGTTACCGCGGGGGGAGATCCCAAGAGACCCAGTACTTC. Amino acids: CASSYRGGRSQETQYF.

CDR3: CASGSGTGSGNTIYF. In nucleotides, the CDR3 is TGTGCTAGTGGTTCGGGGACAGGCTCTGGAAACACCATATATTTT. The V gene is TRBV12-5, the J gene TRBJ1-3, with 8 nucleotides matching TRBD1. The CDR3 is made up of 15 amino acids. V lost 4 bases and J lost 0; bases outside the gene matches: 2. Germline CDR1 reads LGHNT; CDR2 reads FRNRAP.

In this sample, this clone turned up once. V and J are TRBV2 and TRBJ1-2, with 8 bases identical to TRBD1. Germline V lookup: CDR1 SNHLY, CDR2 FYNNEI. V lost 8 bases, J lost 5 bases, and 10 bases stayed unmatched. The CDR3 length is 14 residues. CDR3 in DNA: TGTGCCAGCGGTTCGGACAGGGAGGGTTATGGCTACACCTTC. Encoded protein: CASGSDREGYGYTF.

The chain is built from TRBV3-1 (or the pseudogene TRBV3-2) and TRBJ1-2, with D possibly matching TRBD1 (6 bases). Germline CDR1 LGHDT, CDR2 YNNKEL (reference sequence). The length of the CDR3 is 14 residues. The ends were cut back, 0 bases at V and 8 bases at J, with 13 bases in the middle. The CDR3 loop reads CASSQDAGGRGYTF. DNA for the CDR3: TGTGCCAGCAGCCAAGATGCGGGGGGCCGAGGCTACACCTTC.

This clone was recorded a few times. The rearrangement joins TRBV6-5 to TRBJ1-1; D is possibly TRBD1 (6 bases). The CDR3 spans 14 residues. Germline-derived CDR1 and CDR2 are MNHEY and SVGAGI. Trimming stripped 6 bases from V and 1 base from J, with 12 bases between. The CDR3 sequence is CASRIGQPNTEAFF. The CDR3 nucleotides are TGTGCCAGCAGAATCGGACAGCCGAACACTGAAGCTTTCTTT.

The chain recombines TRBV28 with TRBJ2-7; D uncertain. Deletions cut 4 bases from V and 2 bases from J, with 9 bases between. Germline V CDR1 and CDR2: MDHEN, SYDVKM. The CDR3 contains 13 residues. The CDR3 is CASSSAEPYEQYF. CDR3 in DNA: TGTGCCAGCAGTTCGGCGGAACCCTACGAGCAGTACTTC.

The chain has TRBV18 and TRBJ1-6, with D perhaps matching TRBD1 (6 bases). The V end was cut by 3 bases, the J end by 9 bases, with 15 bases between. CDR3 length: 15 residues. The V gene's germline CDR1 is KGHSH and CDR2 LQKENI. CDR3 DNA sequence: TGTGCCAGCTCACCCCTGTCAGGGGTGGGTTCACCCCTCCACTTT. This codes for CASSPLSGVGSPLHF. The full variable domain, rest sourced from reference TRBV18 and TRBJ1-6, is NAGVMQNPRHLVRRRGQEARLRCSPMKGHSHVYWYRQLPEEGLKFMVYLQKENIIDESGMPKERFSAEFPKEGPSILRIQQVVRGDSAAYFCASSPLSGVGSPLHFGNGTRLTVT.

This clone was seen only once. V gene TRBV19 combines with J gene TRBJ1-1; 7 nucleotides line up with TRBD1. The CDR3 spans 15 residues. Germline lookup yields CDR1 LNHDA and CDR2 SQIVND (reference sequence). The ends lost 8 bases at V and 2 bases at J; junction bases unmatched: 11. CDR3 sequence (DNA): TGTGCCAGTTTGAGAAGGACAGGCTTTAACACTGAAGCTTTCTTT. Amino acids: CASLRRTGFNTEAFF.

There are many counts of this clone. The chain couples TRBV21-1 to TRBJ2-7; the table assigns TRBD1, which was not confirmed against the DNA. TRBV21-1 is flagged as a pseudogene. CDR3 length: 15 residues. The CDR3 DNA sequence: TGTGCCAGCAGCAAAGATTCTAGGACAGGAGACGAGCAGTACTTC. As protein: CASSKDSRTGDEQYF.

This clone was observed a few times. The CDR3 DNA sequence: TGTGCCAGCAGCTTACGGGCGACAGGGGGGAATTCACCCCTCCACTTT. Translation: CASSLRATGGNSPLHF. The chain has TRBV7-2 and TRBJ1-6; the match to TRBD1 covers 9 bases. Germline lookup yields CDR1 SGHTA and CDR2 FQGNSA. Trimming at V came to 2 bases and at J to 7 bases, leaving 6 bases not matched to a gene. CDR3 length: 16 amino acids.

The V call is TRBV29-1, the J call TRBJ1-1; D unresolved. The V gene lost 2 bases and the J gene lost 7 bases, with 8 bases spanning the gap. In germline, CDR1 is SQVTM, CDR2 ANQGSEA. This CDR3 spans 11 amino acids. This CDR3 is CSVEPVHEAFF. CDR3 nucleotide sequence: TGCAGCGTTGAACCGGTCCATGAAGCTTTCTTT.

This chain connects TRBV19 to TRBJ2-1; D unresolved. The V end lost 2 bases, the J end lost 0 bases, and 17 bases lay between the germline ends. Germline V lookup: CDR1 LNHDA, CDR2 SQIVND (reference sequence). The CDR3 has 18 residues. CDR3 loop: CASSIRIASLSSYNEQFF. The CDR3 region has the DNA TGTGCCAGTAGTATAAGGATTGCTAGTTTGAGCTCCTACAATGAGCAGTTCTTC.

The chain is built from TRBV5-4 and TRBJ2-2; the D gene is possibly TRBD1 (6 bases). Germline V gene sequence: CDR1 SGHNT, CDR2 YYREEE (reference sequence). The CDR3 contains 15 residues. The ends were cut back, 3 bases at V and 4 bases at J, with 13 bases in the middle. In DNA, the CDR3 is TGTGCCAGCAGCTCCTCAGGGGTCACCACCGGGGAGCTGTTTTTT. It is translated as CASSSSGVTTGELFF.

This clone was seen a handful of times. The chain has TRBV6-5 and TRBJ1-3; no firm D call. The germline V and J ends were trimmed by 4 bases and 7 bases, with 11 bases remaining between them. This CDR3 contains 13 residues. Germline V gene sequence: CDR1 MNHEY, CDR2 SVGAGI. The CDR3 region is CASSSGEGNTIYF. CDR3 DNA sequence: TGTGCCAGCAGTTCCGGGGAAGGGAACACCATATATTTT.

In this sample, this clone is medium-sized. This sequence joins TRBV27 and TRBJ2-7, with 10 bases fitting TRBD1. V shed 5 bases, J shed 4 bases, and the junction held 5 bases outside the gene matches. This CDR3 contains 14 residues. The germline gives CDR1 MNHEY, CDR2 SMNVEV (reference sequence). This CDR3 is CASSLGQGGYEQYF. DNA of the CDR3: TGTGCCAGCAGTCTCGGACAGGGGGGTTACGAGCAGTACTTC.

The chain combines TRBV4-1 with TRBJ2-2; possibly TRBD1 for D (5 bases). Germline V lookup: CDR1 MGHRA, CDR2 YSYEKL. V was trimmed by 3 bases and J by 5 bases, leaving 7 bases between them. This CDR3 contains 13 residues. The CDR3 nucleotides read TGCGCCAGCAGCCAGACAGATACCGGGGAGCTGTTTTTT. Its translation: CASSQTDTGELFF.